A selection of T cell receptor beta chains follows, all from one sample in a study of CD8 T cells in ankylosing spondylitis. TCRdb ran MiXCR on the 5' RACE reads and lists one entry per CDR3 protein. The top ten hold about 0.92% of the sample, which has 400,000 or so distinct CDR3 sequences, 25% to 30% seen once. Specimen: blood, either unsorted or a sorted T cell fraction (not recorded which). These receptor sequences come from a male donor with ankylosing spondylitis. The CDR3 runs from the conserved cysteine through the conserved F or W. The D gene is left open where the match is weak. Size tells how often a clone was seen (once, few, many) or the class of an expanded clone, and some rows leave it out.

D: -; V: TRBV12-3/TRBV12-4; size: few; J: TRBJ1-1; CDR3: CASRLTRNTEAFF; DNA: TGTGCCAGCAGACTTACAAGGAACACTGAAGCTTTCTTT
D: -; V: TRBV20-1; size: few; J: TRBJ2-4; CDR3: CSASKGPPGIEYF; DNA: TGCAGTGCTAGTAAAGGGCCCCCGGGGATTGAGTACTTC
D: -; V: TRBV20-1; size: few; J: TRBJ2-1; CDR3: CSAPGERMIYNEQFF; DNA: TGCAGTGCTCCCGGGGAGCGTATGATTTACAATGAGCAGTTCTTC
D: -; V: TRBV5-1; size: many; J: TRBJ1-2; CDR3: CASSLGLNYGYTF; DNA: TGTGCCAGCAGTTTGGGTCTTAACTATGGCTACACCTTC
D: -; V: TRBV20-1; size: -; J: TRBJ1-6; CDR3: CSASRSNNSPLHF; DNA: TGCAGTGCTAGTCGTTCAAATAATTCACCCCTCCACTTT
D: -; V: TRBV12-3/TRBV12-4; size: few; J: TRBJ1-1; CDR3: CASSPREGGRNTEAFF; DNA: TGTGCCAGCAGTCCCCGCGAAGGGGGGAGGAACACTGAAGCTTTCTTT
D: -; V: TRBV7-6; size: once; J: TRBJ2-2; CDR3: CASSFDGAVDGELFF; DNA: TGTGCCAGCAGCTTCGATGGGGCCGTTGATGGGGAGCTGTTTTTT
D: -; V: TRBV12-3/TRBV12-4; size: -; J: TRBJ2-7; CDR3: CASSAQQGEKDEQYF; DNA: TGTGCCAGCAGTGCCCAACAGGGAGAAAAGGACGAGCAGTACTTC
D: TRBD2; V: TRBV4-2; size: few; J: TRBJ2-3; CDR3: CASSQDRGGGTDTQYF; DNA: TGTGCCAGCAGCCAAGATAGGGGAGGGGGCACAGATACGCAGTATTTT
D: -; V: TRBV20-1; size: few; J: TRBJ2-5; CDR3: CSAAGQETQYF; DNA: TGCAGTGCCGCCGGACAAGAGACCCAGTACTTC
D: -; V: TRBV2; size: few; J: TRBJ2-5; CDR3: CASSERVLETQYF; DNA: TGTGCCAGCAGCGAGAGGGTGCTTGAGACCCAGTACTTC
D: -; V: TRBV7-2; size: -; J: TRBJ1-6; CDR3: CASSPLQGFNSPLHF; DNA: TGTGCCAGCAGCCCGTTACAGGGTTTCAATTCACCCCTCCACTTT
D: TRBD1; V: TRBV7-9; size: few; J: TRBJ2-1; CDR3: CASSWDRGPYNEQFF; DNA: TGTGCCAGCAGTTGGGACAGGGGGCCCTACAATGAGCAGTTCTTC
D: TRBD1; V: TRBV27; size: -; J: TRBJ2-1; CDR3: CASSSQGQGSVEQFF; DNA: TGTGCCAGCAGTTCCCAGGGACAGGGTTCGGTTGAGCAGTTCTTC
D: -; V: TRBV5-1; size: -; J: TRBJ1-1; CDR3: CASSLDPENTEAFF; DNA: TGCGCCAGCAGCTTGGACCCGGAGAACACTGAAGCTTTCTTT
D: TRBD2; V: TRBV2; size: -; J: TRBJ2-1; CDR3: CASRQAAGRVYNEQFF; DNA: TGTGCCAGCAGGCAGGCCGCCGGGAGGGTCTACAATGAGCAGTTCTTC
D: -; V: TRBV4-2; size: few; J: TRBJ1-2; CDR3: CASSQVHGSTWGSNYGYTF; DNA: TGTGCCAGCAGCCAAGTGCACGGGTCCACCTGGGGGTCGAACTATGGCTACACCTTC
D: TRBD2; V: TRBV3-1; size: once; J: TRBJ2-3; CDR3: CASSQSLAGAEDTQYF; DNA: TGTGCCAGCAGCCAATCTCTAGCGGGAGCGGAAGATACGCAGTATTTT
D: -; V: TRBV6-2/TRBV6-3; size: -; J: TRBJ2-3; CDR3: CASSYAPGTQYF; DNA: TGTGCCAGCAGTTACGCCCCTGGGACGCAGTATTTT
D: -; V: TRBV2; size: -; J: TRBJ2-5; CDR3: CASSARTQQETQYF; DNA: TGTGCCAGCAGTGCCAGGACCCAACAAGAGACCCAGTACTTC
D: TRBD1; V: TRBV29-1; size: few; J: TRBJ1-1; CDR3: CSVIQGANTEAFF; DNA: TGCAGCGTTATACAGGGGGCGAACACTGAAGCTTTCTTT
D: -; V: TRBV4-1; size: few; J: TRBJ2-5; CDR3: CASSRDNRGQETQYF; DNA: TGCGCCAGCAGCCGGGACAACCGAGGGCAAGAGACCCAGTACTTC
D: -; V: TRBV5-1; size: few; J: TRBJ2-3; CDR3: CASSLDGRDTQYF; DNA: TGCGCCAGCAGCTTGGATGGGCGAGATACGCAGTATTTT
D: -; V: TRBV18; size: -; J: TRBJ1-1; CDR3: CASSPQLRVVSDTEAFF; DNA: TGTGCCAGCTCACCACAGTTACGAGTGGTGAGTGACACTGAAGCTTTCTTT
D: TRBD2; V: TRBV29-1; size: -; J: TRBJ2-1; CDR3: CSVELGRGASGRVISYNEQFF; DNA: TGCAGCGTTGAATTGGGACGGGGGGCTAGCGGGAGAGTGATCTCCTACAATGAGCAGTTCTTC
D: TRBD2; V: TRBV20-1; size: -; J: TRBJ2-5; CDR3: CSARRVAGVETQYF; DNA: TGCAGTGCTAGGCGGGTAGCGGGAGTAGAGACCCAGTACTTC
D: -; V: TRBV15; size: -; J: TRBJ2-2; CDR3: CATSKESLNTGELFF; DNA: TGTGCCACCAGCAAGGAGTCCCTGAACACCGGGGAGCTGTTTTTT
D: TRBD1; V: TRBV11-2; size: once; J: TRBJ1-2; CDR3: CASSSGQGHYGYTF; DNA: TGTGCCAGCAGCTCCGGACAGGGCCACTATGGCTACACCTTC
D: -; V: TRBV5-1; size: few; J: TRBJ2-7; CDR3: CASSLDRPSYEQYF; DNA: TGCGCCAGCAGCTTGGACAGGCCATCCTACGAGCAGTACTTC
D: -; V: TRBV19; size: -; J: TRBJ1-1; CDR3: CASSIGKRTEAFF; DNA: TGTGCCAGTAGTATAGGGAAGAGGACTGAAGCTTTCTTT
D: -; V: TRBV5-1; size: -; J: TRBJ2-7; CDR3: CASSLGPGGSGQYEQYF; DNA: TGCGCCAGCAGCTTGGGCCCCGGTGGGAGTGGACAATACGAGCAGTACTTC
D: -; V: TRBV7-9; size: -; J: TRBJ2-4; CDR3: CASSLSKAKNIQYF; DNA: TGTGCCAGCAGCTTAAGCAAAGCCAAAAACATTCAGTACTTC
D: -; V: TRBV28; size: few; J: TRBJ1-2; CDR3: CASSLIRYGYTF; DNA: TGTGCCAGCAGTTTAATTCGATATGGCTACACCTTC